This TCR beta chain is from a study of blood T cell repertoires in COVID-19. Assay: immunoSEQ multiplex PCR; the TCRdb copy retains only in-frame clones and omits some. The table records approximately 94,000 clones, 90% to 95% of them present only once. The CDR3 is made up of 16 amino acids. Germline V gives CDR1 MDHEN, CDR2 SYDVKM. V lost 1 base to trimming and J lost 4 bases; unmatched junction nucleotides: 7. The V and J genes are TRBV28 and TRBJ2-3; the match to TRBD2 covers 8 bases. The sample was peripheral blood. The receptor comes from a woman aged 45 to 65 in a cohort sampled during active COVID-19. For the CDR3, the DNA is TGTGCCAGCAGTTTATTGGAGCGGGAGCGGCCAGATACGCAGTATTTT. This encodes CASSLLERERPDTQYF.